This TCR beta chain was recovered during a study of radiotherapy plus CTLA-4 blockade in lung cancer. The overall study: Across the patients, objective responses occurred in more than 15%, and disease control in just over 30%. General observations from the study: Early blood T cell clone changes and increased post-radiation serum interferon-beta were reportedly the strongest response predictors. In blood, tumor-derived TCR clones expanded after radiotherapy plus ipilimumab.

With regard to this clone: Its specificity is not known.

Here immunoSEQ multiplex PCR was the method, and the copy in TCRdb shows in-frame clones only, minus some. The table includes under 35,000 clones, 60% to 75% detected once. J lost 8 bases, V lost 3 bases, and 2 bases had no gene match. Germline CDR1 reads SGHRS; CDR2 reads YFSETQ. The CDR3 is 13 residues long. Chemo-refractory metastatic non-small-cell lung cancer patients underwent focal radiation alongside CTLA-4 blockade with ipilimumab. The rearrangement joins TRBV5-1 to TRBJ2-1; 10 nucleotides agree with TRBD1. The TCR was taken from a human donor with non-small cell lung cancer whose response to radiotherapy plus ipilimumab could not be evaluated. The source material was peripheral blood, sampled from a patient treated with radiotherapy plus ipilimumab. This chain's CDR3 is CASSSGTGDEQFF. The CDR3 bases are TGCGCCAGCAGCTCTGGGACAGGGGATGAGCAGTTCTTC. The variable domain in full, completed from reference TRBV5-1 and TRBJ2-1, reads KAGVTQTPRYLIKTRGQQVTLSCSPISGHRSVSWYQQTPGQGLQFLFEYFSETQRNKGNFPGRFSGRQFSNSRSEMNVSTLELGDSALYLCASSSGTGDEQFFGPGTRLTVL.